A selection of T cell receptor beta chains follows, all from one sample in a study of brain T cells in children with intractable seizures. The repertoire was sequenced with immunoSEQ multiplex PCR; TCRdb's copy has only in-frame clones and lacks some. The data contain 300,000 to 400,000 clones, roughly 92% of them seen just once; the ten biggest clones take up approximately 5%. Sequenced here: peripheral blood, sampled roughly 5 months after surgery. The origin of the receptors is a boy under two years old with tuberous sclerosis and intractable seizures. Each CDR3 is given with its conserved first and last residue. Fields, in order: CDR3 length, clone size, J gene, D gene, V gene, CDR3 DNA, CDR3 protein. A D gene is named only where the DNA matches it firmly. Rows may omit the clone size; those that give it use once, few, many or a size class.

>14|NA|TRBJ2-7|TRBD1|TRBV5-1
TGCGCCAGCAGCTCCGGGACAGGGCCCTACGAGCAGTACTTC
CASSSGTGPYEQYF
>13|NA|TRBJ1-2|NA|TRBV27
TGTGCCAGCAGTTGGGATATCAGCTATGGCTACACCTTC
CASSWDISYGYTF
>16|NA|TRBJ2-6|NA|TRBV4-1
TGCGCCAGCAGCCAAGTTACCGGGCCTGGGGCCAACGTCCTGACTTTC
CASSQVTGPGANVLTF
>17|NA|TRBJ2-1|NA|TRBV4-1
TGCGCCAGCAGCCAAGAACCGACTATGAGCTCCTACAATGAGCAGTTCTTC
CASSQEPTMSSYNEQFF
>16|NA|TRBJ2-2|NA|TRBV15
TGTGCCACCAGCAGAGTTACCGCGGAGAACACCGGGGAGCTGTTTTTT
CATSRVTAENTGELFF
>16|NA|TRBJ2-5|NA|TRBV19
TGTGCCAGTAGTATAGATAATGAGCTAGCTGGCGAGACCCAGTACTTC
CASSIDNELAGETQYF
>11|NA|TRBJ2-3|NA|TRBV7-2
TGTGCCAGCAGCTTAGGTGGTACGCAGTATTTT
CASSLGGTQYF
>20|NA|TRBJ2-1|NA|TRBV5-8
TGTGCCAGCAGACAGACTTACGGCGTTGCCCCCGCGCGGGGTTACAATGAGCAGTTCTTC
CASRQTYGVAPARGYNEQFF
>18|NA|TRBJ1-1|NA|TRBV4-1
TGCGCCAGCAGCCAAGGGCGGAGGAAACTTACTATGAACACTGAAGCTTTCTTT
CASSQGRRKLTMNTEAFF
>13|NA|TRBJ2-1|NA|TRBV5-1
TGCGCCAGCAGTAGGGGGGCCAACAATGAGCAGTTCTTC
CASSRGANNEQFF
>14|NA|TRBJ2-3|NA|TRBV11-1
TGTGCCAGCAGCCCAGGGACGGCCACAGATACGCAGTATTTT
CASSPGTATDTQYF
>15|NA|TRBJ2-1|TRBD2|TRBV11-3
TGTGCCAGCAGCTTTAGCGGGGGGGCAAGGAATGAGCAGTTCTTC
CASSFSGGARNEQFF
>11|once|TRBJ1-2|NA|TRBV24-1
TGTGCCACCAGTGATTTAGTTGGCTACACCTTC
CATSDLVGYTF
>15|once|TRBJ2-7|NA|TRBV4-1
TGCGCCAGCAGCCAAGACGCAGGGATCTCCTACGAGCAGTACTTC
CASSQDAGISYEQYF
>18|NA|TRBJ1-4|TRBD1|TRBV9
TGTGCCAGCAGCGGAGGGGGGACAGCCTTCTCAACTAATGAAAAACTGTTTTTT
CASSGGGTAFSTNEKLFF
>16|NA|TRBJ1-6|NA|TRBV18
TGTGCCAGCTCTCCCTTGGGGGGGGCTGTGAATTCACCCCTCCACTTT
CASSPLGGAVNSPLHF
>16|NA|TRBJ1-1|TRBD1|TRBV7-8
TGTGCCAGCACCCCGGGGACAGGATACATGAACACTGAAGCTTTCTTT
CASTPGTGYMNTEAFF
>14|NA|TRBJ2-1|NA|TRBV5-4
TGTGCCAGCAGCTTATATGGCTCCTACAATGAGCAGTTCTTC
CASSLYGSYNEQFF
>12|NA|TRBJ2-1|NA|TRBV30
TGTGCCTGGAGTTACCGGGGGCCTCAGCAGTTCTTC
CAWSYRGPQQFF
>15|few|TRBJ1-1|NA|TRBV3-1/TRBV3-2
TGTGCCAGCAGCCCGCAGCCGGGACAGAACACTGAAGCTTTCTTT
CASSPQPGQNTEAFF
>16|NA|TRBJ2-7|TRBD2|TRBV2
TGTGCCAGCCCGCAACGGCCAGAACAGCGGGGATGGGAGCAGTACTTC
CASPQRPEQRGWEQYF
>11|NA|TRBJ2-5|NA|TRBV21-1
TGTGCCAGCAGCCCCCTTAAGACCCAGTACTTC
CASSPLKTQYF
>18|NA|TRBJ2-1|NA|TRBV5-1
TGCGCCAGCAGTGAGGTTAGGGGGGCTCGTGACTCCTACAATGAGCAGTTCTTC
CASSEVRGARDSYNEQFF
>15|NA|TRBJ2-7|TRBD2|TRBV3-1/TRBV3-2
TGTGCCAGCAGCACCGGGACTAGCGGTTCCTACGAGCAGTACTTC
CASSTGTSGSYEQYF
>12|NA|TRBJ2-1|NA|TRBV4-1
TGCGCCAGCAGCCTGGGCCCCAATGAGCAGTTCTTC
CASSLGPNEQFF
>14|NA|TRBJ1-3|NA|TRBV10-3
TGTGGGGGAAGGCCGACTACTGCTGGAAACACCATATATTTT
CGGRPTTAGNTIYF
>16|NA|TRBJ1-3|NA|TRBV6-2/TRBV6-3
TGTGCCAGCAGTTACTTGAGACCGTACTCTGGAAACACCATATATTTT
CASSYLRPYSGNTIYF
>18|NA|TRBJ2-4|NA|TRBV14
TGTGCCAGCAGCCAAGAAATCGGACCTCTCGGAGCCAAAAACATTCAGTACTTC
CASSQEIGPLGAKNIQYF
>15|NA|TRBJ1-5|NA|TRBV19
TGTGCCAGTAGTATATTTGAAGGGCGCAATCAGCCCCAGCATTTT
CASSIFEGRNQPQHF
>11|NA|TRBJ1-1|NA|TRBV6-5
TGTGCCAGCAGTTCGTTCGCTGAAGCTTTCTTT
CASSSFAEAFF
>14|NA|TRBJ2-7|NA|TRBV6-4
TGTGCCAGCAGTTCCCCCCGGAGCTCCTACGAGCAGTACTTC
CASSSPRSSYEQYF
>14|NA|TRBJ2-7|NA|TRBV5-4
TGTGCCAGCAGCTTCCCCGAATTAGCAGGCGAGCAGTACTTC
CASSFPELAGEQYF
>14|NA|TRBJ2-3|NA|TRBV5-6
TGTGCCAGCAGCTGGACAGCTAGCACAGATACGCAGTATTTT
CASSWTASTDTQYF
>11|NA|TRBJ2-1|NA|TRBV20-1
TGCAGTGCTAGAATCGGGAATGAGCAGTTCTTC
CSARIGNEQFF
>14|once|TRBJ2-7|TRBD2|TRBV4-2
TGTGCCAGCAGCCAGCGGGGGGGCCAGTACGAGCAGTACTTC
CASSQRGGQYEQYF
>18|NA|TRBJ2-1|TRBD2|TRBV3-1/TRBV3-2
TGTGCCAGCAGCCAACCCCTCCGGCTAGCGGGGGGGGAAAATGAGCAGTTCTTC
CASSQPLRLAGGENEQFF
>17|NA|TRBJ2-3|TRBD2|TRBV4-1
TGCGCCAGCAGCCAAGATGTTGACGCGGGAGTGACAGATACGCAGTATTTT
CASSQDVDAGVTDTQYF
>14|NA|TRBJ1-4|NA|TRBV2
TGTGCCAGCAGTGAACAAGGGCCCCATGAAAAACTGTTTTTT
CASSEQGPHEKLFF
>15|NA|TRBJ2-5|NA|TRBV28
TGTGCCAGCAGTCCACGTACAAAATCCCAAGAGACCCAGTACTTC
CASSPRTKSQETQYF
>15|NA|TRBJ2-5|TRBD1|TRBV6-5
TGTGCCAGCAGACGGGACAGGAGCCCTCAAGAGACCCAGTACTTC
CASRRDRSPQETQYF
>13|NA|TRBJ1-5|TRBD1|TRBV27
TGTGCCAGCAGAGGACAGGTGTCAGGGGCCCAGCATTTT
CASRGQVSGAQHF
>18|NA|TRBJ2-1|TRBD2|TRBV7-3
TGTGCCAGCAGCCCAAGGGCCGGAACTAGCGGGAGTAGCTGGGAGCAGTTCTTC
CASSPRAGTSGSSWEQFF
>17|NA|TRBJ2-1|NA|TRBV21-1
TGTGCCAGCAGCCAGTCCGGACGACGGTGGGTTTACAATGAGCAGTTCTTC
CASSQSGRRWVYNEQFF
>14|NA|TRBJ1-2|TRBD1|TRBV5-4
TGTGCCAGCAGCCGACCCGGGACAGGGGCCGGCTACACCTTC
CASSRPGTGAGYTF
>15|NA|TRBJ1-4|NA|TRBV7-2
TGTGCCAGCAGCCCCGCGGGGAACGTTAATGAAAAACTGTTTTTT
CASSPAGNVNEKLFF
>15|once|TRBJ1-2|NA|TRBV5-1
TGCGCCAGCAGCTTGGCGACCAACCGGGGCTATGGCTACACCTTC
CASSLATNRGYGYTF
>15|NA|TRBJ2-5|TRBD1|TRBV11-2
TGTGCCAGCAGCTTAGGGACAGGGTATCAAGAGACCCAGTACTTC
CASSLGTGYQETQYF
>13|NA|TRBJ1-2|NA|TRBV30
TGTGCCTGGAGGCTCGAGAATGGCTATGGCTACACCTTC
CAWRLENGYGYTF
>15|NA|TRBJ2-1|TRBD2|TRBV7-9
TGTGCCAGCAGCCCGGCCGGACTAGCGGGGAATGAGCAGTTCTTC
CASSPAGLAGNEQFF
>17|NA|TRBJ2-2|NA|TRBV27
TGTGCCAGCATGAACCTTGAGGGAGGATTCAACACCGGGGAGCTGTTTTTT
CASMNLEGGFNTGELFF
>13|NA|TRBJ1-2|NA|TRBV30
TGTGCCTGGAGTGCGGGGGCGTTCTATGGCTACACCTTC
CAWSAGAFYGYTF